This TCR beta chain was observed in a study of blood T cell repertoires in COVID-19 (TCRdb year 2020). For the wider study: Collaborator samples came from the United States, Italy and Spain and covered acute and convalescent phases of COVID-19. Samples came from the ongoing ImmuneRACE study (first 160 participants) plus 1,254 subjects from 6 global collaborators. Nearly every sample came with metadata listing a de-identified subject ID, COVID-19 status, age in years and sex. Subjects who had been exposed to COVID-19, were actively infected with it, or had recovered from it provided the deeply sampled blood TCRbeta repertoires that made up the dataset. The repertoires were made available in a free public database intended to serve as a resource for research on the immune response to SARS-CoV-2. Where available, HLA class I and class II types were obtained from metadata supplied by the sample provider rather than from assay-based typing. The material from the prospective study consisted of cDNA or gDNA derived from T cells, B-cell-depleted T cells, or PBMCs. Overall study results and their limits: Clinical and demographic metadata were provided uncurated, with the amount varying by source and participant.

The immunoSEQ Assay, a bias-controlled multiplex PCR, was used to amplify TCRbeta CDR3 regions from genomic DNA. Per the authors' processing: Nucleated cell counts per sample were estimated from amplification of reference gene primers within the assay. Sequence reads were collapsed and filtered to measure the absolute abundance of every unique TCRbeta CDR3 rearrangement. For each sample, productive Simpson clonality was calculated as the square root of Simpson's diversity index across productive rearrangements. Here the immuneACCESS table is served through TCRdb, limited to in-frame sequences with V and J called. Missing clones are a known gap in these copies; in checked studies unresolved V genes cover under half, and the rest lacks a known reason. Clonal size and the V and J genes are those of that table, whereas D and trimming came from the DNA. Here the sample has approximately 150,000 clones; about nine tenths occur a single time. The ten top clones hold roughly 1.5% of the sample.

Collaborating institutions collected whole blood in K2EDTA tubes following their own protocols. For TCRbeta analysis, collaborator samples were shipped as frozen whole blood, as isolated PBMCs, or as DNA extracted from either sample type. The CDR3, from cysteine to phenylalanine, totals 15 residues. Only the CDR3 region is kept as DNA, spanning 45 bases read in frame from base 1. CDR1 and CDR2, looked up from the germline V gene, are SGDLS and YYNGEE. V lost 4 bases and J lost 4 bases; the stretch between them is 18 bases long. On this clone itself: Its target antigen remains unknown. Per-base quality was not reported, and no clone a single base away is much larger than it.

This sequence originates from a human donor in a cohort sampled during active COVID-19. Specimen: peripheral blood. Here the chain combines TRBV9 and TRBJ2-7; the D gene cannot be resolved beyond TRBD1 or TRBD2, each matching 6 bases. The nucleotide sequence is TGTGCCAGCAGCCTAGGGGGTCAGGGAGGTTACGAGCAGTACTTC. Translated, it gives CASSLGGQGGYEQYF. This CDR3, with the reference TRBV9 and TRBJ2-7 proteins standing in past its ends, gives the full variable domain DSGVTQTPKHLITATGQRVTLRCSPRSGDLSVYWYQQSLDQGLQFLIQYYNGEERAKGNILERFSAQQFPDLHSELNLSSLELGDSALYFCASSLGGQGGYEQYFGPGTRLTVT.